This T cell receptor beta chain is drawn from a study of post-analysis software for immune sequencing data (dated by TCRdb to between 2015 and 2017). As for the study more broadly: Relapsing-remitting, secondary progressive and progressive-relapsing multiple sclerosis were recorded as disease courses, and subtype annotation was lacking for some patients. Patient repertoires were compared against roughly 10 previously published healthy control repertoires from donors aged about 6 to 27 years. A subset of samples was prepared in parallel using single-end sample barcoding, then pooled and co-amplified after Illumina adapter ligation.

What this sample's time point label stands for: second blood draw from one MS patient after hematopoietic stem cell transplantation. To demonstrate the VDJtools post-analysis software, the study profiled TCR beta repertoires from the peripheral blood of about 13 young patients with multiple sclerosis. The multiple sclerosis patients were children and adolescents between roughly 6 and 16 years of age. From the cysteine through the phenylalanine, the CDR3 covers 15 amino acids. Only the CDR3 DNA is retained, 45 bases long and in frame from the first base. Sequences LGHDT (CDR1) and YNNKEL (CDR2) are obtained from the germline V gene (reference sequence). The germline V and J ends show losses of 0 bases and 8 bases respectively, and no gene match explains 5 bases of the junction. Library method: PCR. The data were produced on an Illumina HiSeq 2500. To reduce PCR and sequencing biases, unique molecular identifiers were incorporated into the TCR beta cDNA libraries. Roughly 500,000 cDNA molecules were obtained for every 1 to 10 million input T cells, so each molecule roughly corresponded to one T cell. The same protocol used for the earlier healthy control dataset was applied to prepare and sequence the patient libraries. Samples belonging to the same batch were prepared together, multiplexed and sequenced on a shared HiSeq lane. The paper's processing steps were these. Raw barcoded reads were processed with MIGEC, discarding single-read molecular identifier groups before consensus assembly and CDR3 extraction. VDJtools was used for post-analysis of the clonotype tables, and diversity was normalized by down-sampling every dataset to the size of the smallest sample. Repertoire overlap clustering matched CDR3 amino acid but not nucleotide sequences to correct batch-related cross-sample contamination. TCRdb's own reprocessing of the public reads used fastp at Q25 and MiXCR and kept productive beta chains. Rows merge per CDR3 protein into single entries with the most common DNA and genes. These V and J calls are TCRdb output, not the study's own analysis. The sample records roughly 150,000 distinct CDR3 sequences, about 37% of which are singletons. The ten largest clones add up to under 30% of the sample.

Broad study findings and their caveats: Direct clustering with F measure showed strong co-clustering of samples prepared in the same batch, prompting a batch-effect correction. Compared with controls, multiple sclerosis patients had significantly lower normalized Chao1 diversity, a finding suggesting substantial peripheral T-cell clonal expansion. The control group was slightly older than the multiple sclerosis patient group. Patients showed significantly higher frequencies than controls for 4 or 5 TRBV segments, among them TRBV5-6, TRBV5-1 and TRBV20-1.

About this clonotype: It lacks a known antigen. Qualities for individual bases were not recorded, and no much larger clone is one base off.

This chain is built from TRBV3-1 and TRBJ1-4; TRBD1 aligns with 8 central bases. The TCR originated in a girl aged 10 to 17 with multiple sclerosis. Donor details come from another sample of the same person, matched by shared clones. Sequenced material: blood, taken after autologous hematopoietic stem cell transplantation. The nucleotide sequence is given as TGTGCCAGCAGCCAAGATGGACAGGGAGGGGAAAAACTGTTTTTT. This is translated as CASSQDGQGGEKLFF.